This T cell receptor beta chain was captured by sequencing in a study of shared clonotypes between healthy human individuals. The overall study: Each donor's CD8 memory used one plate, CD8 naive two, each CD4 subset three.

V trimming: 4 bases; J trimming: 2 bases; junction bases outside the gene matches: 2. CDR1 is SEHNR, CDR2 FQNEAQ, per germline (reference sequence). This CDR3 is 15 amino acids long. A note on this clone: The same CDR3 arises from other DNA sequences in this sample as well.

Positive CCR7 selection of CD45RO-negative cells yielded the naive CD8 cells, and terminally differentiated effector memory CD45RA+ cells were excluded. Healthy and HIV-negative, the adult donors had no recent acute infections or vaccinations. The repertoire was sequenced with immunoSEQ multiplex PCR; TCRdb's copy has only in-frame clones and lacks some. The sample consists of some 2 million clones, over 85% of them appearing once. This TCR came from a man aged 18-30 years in good health. The specimen sequenced was naive CD8+ T cells sorted from blood. V gene TRBV7-9 combines with J gene TRBJ1-1; 12 nucleotides line up with TRBD1. The CDR3: CASSSGQGANTEAFF. The CDR3 bases are TGTGCCAGCAGCTCGGGACAGGGGGCCAACACTGAAGCTTTCTTT.